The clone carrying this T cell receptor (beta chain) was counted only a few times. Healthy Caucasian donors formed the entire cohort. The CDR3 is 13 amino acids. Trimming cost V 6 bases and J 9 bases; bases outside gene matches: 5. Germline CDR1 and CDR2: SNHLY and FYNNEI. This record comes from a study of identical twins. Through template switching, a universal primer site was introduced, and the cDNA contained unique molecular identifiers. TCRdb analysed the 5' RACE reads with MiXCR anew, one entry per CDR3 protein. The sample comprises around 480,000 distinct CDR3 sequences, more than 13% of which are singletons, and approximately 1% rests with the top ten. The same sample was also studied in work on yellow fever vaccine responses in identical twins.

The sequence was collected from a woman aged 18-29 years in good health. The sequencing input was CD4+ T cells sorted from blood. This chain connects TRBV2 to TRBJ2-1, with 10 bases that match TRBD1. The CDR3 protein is CASSRTGGLEQFF. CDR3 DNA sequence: TGTGCCAGCAGCCGGACAGGGGGACTTGAGCAGTTCTTC. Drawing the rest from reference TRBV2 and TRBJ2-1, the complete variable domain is EPEVTQTPSHQVTQMGQEVILRCVPISNHLYFYWYRQILGQKVEFLVSFYNNEISEKSEIFDDQFSVERPDGSNFTLKIRSTKLEDSAMYFCASSRTGGLEQFFGPGTRLTVL.